This TCR beta chain was retrieved from a study of CD8+CD57+ T cells in acquired aplastic anemia listed by TCRdb under 2018. Context from the whole study: DNA extracted from sorted CD4+ and CD8+ cells had a mean of approximately 3.3 ug, with a range of about 0.19 to 30 ug. For healthy donor samples, the average read count was around 10 million for CD4+ cells and 11.0 million for CD8+ cells.

V and J are truncated by 2 bases and 4 bases respectively, leaving an intervening sequence of 12 bases. CDR3 length: 14 amino acids, cysteine to phenylalanine. The retained sequence is limited to the CDR3, 42 bases, with the frame set at the first base. Concerning this clonotype itself: The antigen it binds to is not known. Base qualities are not provided; no much larger clone lies one nucleotide away.

Profiling of TCR beta VDJ combinations and CDR3 sequences used genomic DNA as the template. An Illumina HiSeq 2000 was used for TCR repertoire sequencing. Per the original workflow: TRBV/TRBJ rearrangement plots, CDR3 size and DJ length profiles, and Simpson's diversity index were used to evaluate the repertoires. The most abundant DNA sequence in the deep sequencing data was defined as the immunodominant clone. CDR3 amino acid sequences were screened for sharing across subjects and compared with published repertoires and the VDJdb database. Using fastp trimming at Q25 and MiXCR clonotype assembly, TCRdb reanalyzed the public sequencing data and kept in-frame beta chains. Each entry merges the rows of one CDR3 protein and shows their most common DNA and genes. In this record, the V and J calls reflect TCRdb's handling and not the investigators' own analysis. The sample table holds some 220,000 distinct CDR3 sequences, of which around 32% were seen once. The ten largest clones capture 0.95% to 1.2% of the sample.

In this study, sorted CD4+ and CD8+ T cells from the blood of healthy subjects and of severe aplastic anemia patients had their TCR repertoires deep-sequenced. Ficoll-Paque density gradient centrifugation was used to isolate peripheral blood mononuclear cells. Before DNA extraction, CD4+ and CD8+ T cells were sorted with FACS or magnetic beads. Points the paper makes about the study in general: Roughly 31 CD8+ CDR3 sequences were shared between patients and controls but appeared highly expressed in patients and within their immunodominant clones. Patients and healthy controls showed no significant difference in CD8+ Simpson's diversity (P=0.060).

The sample was sorted CD4+, CD8+, or CD8+CD57+ T cells (not recorded which) from PBMCs. Rearrangement joined TRBV12-3 or TRBV12-4 to TRBJ2-7; TRBD1 could be the D gene, as 6 bases match. The source is a human donor in good health, serving as a control. The encoded CDR3 is CASSLSRTVYEQYF. The nucleotides read TGTGCCAGCAGTTTAAGCAGGACAGTATACGAGCAGTACTTC.